This is a list of T cell receptor beta chains from one sample in a study of OX40 agonist ivuxolimab in advanced cancers. Clones were read by immunoSEQ multiplex PCR, and TCRdb kept only the in-frame ones, dropping some. The sample contains fewer than 90,000 clones, about 88% of which appear only once. The sequences come from CD4+ or CD8+ T cells sorted from blood, collected in a trial of the OX40 agonist ivuxolimab. These receptors were taken from an adult with an advanced solid tumor such as melanoma, head and neck, liver or kidney cancer. CDR3s include the opening cysteine and the closing phenylalanine or tryptophan. Fields, in order: clone size, V gene, J gene, D gene, CDR3 length, CDR3 protein, CDR3 DNA. D genes are given only for firm matches. Size values are once, few and many counts, or a class for expanded clones, and some rows have none.

clone size: .
V gene: TRBV6-5
J gene: TRBJ2-7
D gene: .
CDR3 length: 14
CDR3 protein: CASSYGAGSHEQYF
CDR3 DNA: TGTGCCAGCAGTTACGGCGCAGGGTCCCACGAGCAGTACTTC

clone size: .
V gene: TRBV30
J gene: TRBJ1-4
D gene: .
CDR3 length: 13
CDR3 protein: CAWSTMGGEKLFF
CDR3 DNA: TGTGCCTGGAGTACCATGGGGGGGGAAAAACTGTTTTTT

clone size: .
V gene: TRBV6-6
J gene: TRBJ1-6
D gene: .
CDR3 length: 14
CDR3 protein: CASSYLGSDSPLHF
CDR3 DNA: TGTGCCAGCAGTTACCTGGGGTCGGATTCACCCCTCCACTTT

clone size: .
V gene: TRBV5-5
J gene: TRBJ2-1
D gene: .
CDR3 length: 12
CDR3 protein: CASSLVNDEQFF
CDR3 DNA: TGTGCCAGCAGCTTGGTAAATGATGAGCAGTTCTTC

clone size: .
V gene: TRBV4-1
J gene: TRBJ1-1
D gene: .
CDR3 length: 13
CDR3 protein: CASSQDGNTEAFF
CDR3 DNA: TGCGCCAGCAGCCAAGACGGGAACACTGAAGCTTTCTTT

clone size: .
V gene: TRBV5-1
J gene: TRBJ1-2
D gene: .
CDR3 length: 15
CDR3 protein: CASTRGTETNYGYTF
CDR3 DNA: TGCGCCAGCACCCGGGGGACGGAAACTAACTATGGCTACACCTTC

clone size: once
V gene: TRBV7-2
J gene: TRBJ2-3
D gene: .
CDR3 length: 14
CDR3 protein: CASTFFTGIDTQYF
CDR3 DNA: TGTGCCAGCACCTTTTTCACGGGGATCGATACGCAGTATTTT

clone size: .
V gene: TRBV18
J gene: TRBJ2-4
D gene: .
CDR3 length: 15
CDR3 protein: CASSPGGARGNIQYF
CDR3 DNA: TGTGCCAGCTCACCAGGGGGGGCGCGAGGAAACATTCAGTACTTC

clone size: .
V gene: TRBV19
J gene: TRBJ2-6
D gene: TRBD2
CDR3 length: 17
CDR3 protein: CASRGGGPFSGANVLTF
CDR3 DNA: TGTGCCAGTAGGGGCGGGGGGCCTTTCTCTGGGGCCAACGTCCTGACTTTC

clone size: .
V gene: TRBV10-3
J gene: TRBJ1-2
D gene: TRBD1
CDR3 length: 13
CDR3 protein: CATTRDRDYGYTF
CDR3 DNA: TGTGCCACCACCCGGGACAGAGACTATGGCTACACCTTC

clone size: .
V gene: TRBV7-6
J gene: TRBJ2-2
D gene: .
CDR3 length: 13
CDR3 protein: CASSQGLAGELFF
CDR3 DNA: TGTGCCAGCAGCCAGGGGCTAGCCGGGGAGCTGTTTTTT

clone size: .
V gene: TRBV7-9
J gene: TRBJ2-3
D gene: TRBD2
CDR3 length: 14
CDR3 protein: CASSPGLVTDTQYF
CDR3 DNA: TGTGCCAGCAGTCCTGGACTAGTTACAGATACGCAGTATTTT

clone size: .
V gene: TRBV5-4
J gene: TRBJ2-1
D gene: TRBD2
CDR3 length: 16
CDR3 protein: CASSWPGAGGYNEQFF
CDR3 DNA: TGTGCCAGCAGCTGGCCGGGAGCGGGGGGCTACAATGAGCAGTTCTTC

clone size: .
V gene: TRBV7-8
J gene: TRBJ2-1
D gene: .
CDR3 length: 11
CDR3 protein: CASGGWNEQFF
CDR3 DNA: TGTGCCAGCGGAGGGTGGAATGAGCAGTTCTTC

clone size: .
V gene: TRBV28
J gene: TRBJ2-5
D gene: TRBD2
CDR3 length: 16
CDR3 protein: CASSFPRGAGEETQYF
CDR3 DNA: TGTGCCAGCAGTTTCCCTAGGGGAGCGGGAGAAGAGACCCAGTACTTC

clone size: .
V gene: TRBV2
J gene: TRBJ2-5
D gene: TRBD2
CDR3 length: 15
CDR3 protein: CASRQTSGGQETQYF
CDR3 DNA: TGTGCCAGCAGGCAGACTAGCGGGGGGCAAGAGACCCAGTACTTC

clone size: once
V gene: TRBV14
J gene: TRBJ2-1
D gene: .
CDR3 length: 14
CDR3 protein: CASSRREPYNEQFF
CDR3 DNA: TGTGCCAGCAGCCGACGGGAGCCCTACAATGAGCAGTTCTTC

clone size: .
V gene: TRBV27
J gene: TRBJ1-5
D gene: TRBD1
CDR3 length: 14
CDR3 protein: CASRSDRRSQPQHF
CDR3 DNA: TGTGCCAGTAGATCGGACAGGCGCTCCCAGCCCCAGCATTTT

clone size: .
V gene: TRBV5-4
J gene: TRBJ1-2
D gene: .
CDR3 length: 14
CDR3 protein: CASRTSGRDYGYTF
CDR3 DNA: TGTGCCAGCAGGACGTCGGGCAGGGACTATGGCTACACCTTC

clone size: .
V gene: TRBV7-8
J gene: TRBJ1-4
D gene: .
CDR3 length: 15
CDR3 protein: CASSLLSGGPEKLFF
CDR3 DNA: TGTGCCAGCAGTCTCCTGTCGGGGGGCCCTGAAAAACTGTTTTTT

clone size: once
V gene: TRBV9
J gene: TRBJ2-1
D gene: .
CDR3 length: 14
CDR3 protein: CASSVANQMGEQFF
CDR3 DNA: TGTGCCAGCAGCGTAGCTAACCAGATGGGTGAGCAGTTCTTC

clone size: .
V gene: TRBV5-1
J gene: TRBJ2-3
D gene: .
CDR3 length: 15
CDR3 protein: CASSLVLGGTDTQYF
CDR3 DNA: TGCGCCAGCAGCTTGGTACTAGGGGGCACAGATACGCAGTATTTT

clone size: .
V gene: TRBV6-4
J gene: TRBJ2-3
D gene: TRBD2
CDR3 length: 17
CDR3 protein: CASSESPVRGGADTQYF
CDR3 DNA: TGTGCCAGCAGTGAGTCCCCCGTGCGCGGGGGGGCAGATACGCAGTATTTT

clone size: .
V gene: TRBV6-1
J gene: TRBJ2-1
D gene: .
CDR3 length: 12
CDR3 protein: CASSRDGVEQFF
CDR3 DNA: TGTGCCAGCAGTAGAGATGGCGTCGAGCAGTTCTTC

clone size: .
V gene: TRBV11-1
J gene: TRBJ1-1
D gene: TRBD1
CDR3 length: 13
CDR3 protein: CASSRQGSTEAFF
CDR3 DNA: TGTGCCAGCAGCCGACAGGGGAGTACTGAAGCTTTCTTT

clone size: .
V gene: TRBV7-2
J gene: TRBJ2-2
D gene: .
CDR3 length: 15
CDR3 protein: CASSLARTNTGELFF
CDR3 DNA: TGTGCCAGCAGCTTAGCGCGGACGAACACCGGGGAGCTGTTTTTT

clone size: .
V gene: TRBV19
J gene: TRBJ1-1
D gene: .
CDR3 length: 15
CDR3 protein: CASSIVVGRPPEAFF
CDR3 DNA: TGTGCCAGTAGTATAGTAGTCGGCAGGCCTCCCGAAGCTTTCTTT

clone size: .
V gene: TRBV7-9
J gene: TRBJ1-1
D gene: .
CDR3 length: 17
CDR3 protein: CASSLGASSKGNTEAFF
CDR3 DNA: TGTGCCAGCAGCTTAGGGGCCAGTTCCAAAGGGAACACTGAAGCTTTCTTT

clone size: .
V gene: TRBV18
J gene: TRBJ2-3
D gene: .
CDR3 length: 12
CDR3 protein: CASSPSVNTQYF
CDR3 DNA: TGTGCCAGCTCACCGTCTGTAAATACGCAGTATTTT

clone size: .
V gene: TRBV5-1
J gene: TRBJ2-4
D gene: TRBD1
CDR3 length: 14
CDR3 protein: CASTRGQGLNIQYF
CDR3 DNA: TGCGCCAGCACCCGAGGACAGGGGTTGAACATTCAGTACTTC